This TCR beta chain was sequenced during a study of T-cell reconstitution after alpha-beta-depleted transplantation in children (dated by TCRdb to about 2016). Describing the broader study: The study quantitatively tracked T-cell immune reconstitution after TCRalphabeta/CD19-depleted allogeneic hematopoietic cell transplantation in children using TCR repertoire profiling.

This clonotype was seen repeatedly, ten times or more. Its antigen remains unidentified. There are no base qualities to consult, and no much larger clone falls within one base. V and J lose 10 bases and 5 bases, and a span of 8 bases separates them. The CDR3 sequence holds 11 residues, the cysteine and phenylalanine included. Only CDR3 DNA is held: 33 bases, read in frame from base 1. CDR1 ENHRY and CDR2 SYGVKD were looked up in the germline V gene. Library preparation was by PCR. Sequencing took place on an Illumina HiSeq 2500. To normalize quantification of the TCRbeta repertoire, the TCR libraries were built with molecular barcoding that relied on unique molecular identifiers. Using fastp trimming at Q25 and MiXCR clonotype assembly, TCRdb reanalyzed the public sequencing data and kept in-frame beta chains. Here each entry gathers all rows of one CDR3 protein and keeps the most common genes and DNA. The sample table lists hundreds of thousands of distinct CDR3 sequences, more than 9% of them with a count of one. The ten largest make up about 4.2% of the sample.

The source of this sequence is a human donor who donated a stem cell graft to a child with acute myeloid leukemia. The chain couples TRBV10-3 to TRBJ1-4; D gene: possibly TRBD1, on 6 matching bases. Sequenced material: PBMCs from the stem cell graft donor, taken from the stem cell graft. The DNA sequence is given as TGTGCCACCGGACAGAATGAAAAACTGTTTTTT. This codes for CATGQNEKLFF.